These 10 T cell receptor beta chains originate from one sample sequenced in a study of T cells expressing NK-cell markers (dated by TCRdb to between 2020 and 2021). The library was generated by 5' RACE. This sample was sequenced with an Illumina HiSeq 2000. TCRdb reprocessed the reads and provides one entry for every CDR3 protein sequence; no DNA is given. This sample's listing comprises a few hundred thousand distinct CDR3 sequences. The ten largest make up about 0.39% of the sample. Sequenced: blood T cells: a sorted CD56 or NKG2C T cell subset, CD4+ or CD8+ T cells, or bulk PBMC T cells (not recorded which). These receptors were taken from a man younger than 35 in good health. Donor details come from another sample of the same person, matched by shared clones.

The gene calls are TRBV12-3 or TRBV12-4 and TRBJ1-5. The CDR3 length is 14 residues. The CDR3 loop is CASSFRQGLEPQHF.

The rearrangement links TRBV28 to TRBJ1-1; TCRdb picks TRBD1, but there is no DNA to check that call. The CDR3 is made up of 15 amino acids. Germline assignment: CDR1 MDHEN and CDR2 SYDVKM. This chain's CDR3 is CASSSYRQGNTEAFF.

The V gene is TRBV7-6, the J gene TRBJ2-6; TCRdb gives TRBD2 as the D gene, but with no DNA this cannot be confirmed. Germline assignment: CDR1 SGHVS and CDR2 FNYEAQ. The CDR3 length is 16 residues. The CDR3 region is CASSLVGTAGANVLTF.

This chain connects TRBV7-3 to TRBJ2-2; there is no DNA to check the TCRdb D call of TRBD1. This CDR3 is 17 amino acids long. Per germline, CDR1 SGHTA and CDR2 FQGTGA. The CDR3 spells CASSAYPGTGKVGELFF.

J is TRBJ1-1 and V is TRBV29-1; the TRBD1 assignment by TCRdb is unverifiable without DNA. Per the germline V gene, CDR1 is SQVTM and CDR2 is ANQGSEA. This CDR3 has 14 amino acids. This chain's CDR3 is CSVEPRLANTEAFF.

CDR3 amino acids: CASSWLVGPQETQYF. This chain uses TRBV5-4 with TRBJ2-5; checking the TCRdb D call of TRBD2 is not possible without DNA. The CDR3 loop spans 15 amino acids. Per germline, CDR1 SGHNT and CDR2 YYREEE (reference sequence).

The rearrangement joins TRBV10-3 to TRBJ1-5; the TCRdb call, TRBD1, lacks DNA for checking. CDR3 length equals 15 residues. Germline lookup yields CDR1 ENHRY and CDR2 SYGVKD. The CDR3 region is CAISDRGSGNQPQHF.

This chain joins TRBV27 and TRBJ1-6; the D call of TRBD1 rests on TCRdb alone, since no DNA is present to check it. The CDR3 consists of 14 residues. In germline, CDR1 is MNHEY, CDR2 SMNVEV (reference sequence). The CDR3 loop reads CASGRDSRNSPLHF.

V is TRBV5-4 and J is TRBJ2-5; TCRdb's D call of TRBD2 is untestable without DNA. CDR1 is SGHNT and CDR2 is YYREEE in the germline V gene (reference sequence). The CDR3 is 13 residues long. This CDR3 is CASSLAGGGLQYF.

The chain uses TRBV12-3 or TRBV12-4 and TRBJ1-5. This CDR3 is 15 amino acids long. The chain's CDR3 is CASSLASTLNQPQHF.